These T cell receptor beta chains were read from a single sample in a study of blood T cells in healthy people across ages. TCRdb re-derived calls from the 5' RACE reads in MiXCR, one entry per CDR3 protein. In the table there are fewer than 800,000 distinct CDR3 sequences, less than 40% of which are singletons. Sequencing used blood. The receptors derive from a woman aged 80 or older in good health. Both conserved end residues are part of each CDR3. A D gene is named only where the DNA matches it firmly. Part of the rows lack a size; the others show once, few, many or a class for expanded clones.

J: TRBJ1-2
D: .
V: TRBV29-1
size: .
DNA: TGCAGCGTTGACGACGGGTTTTCTAACTATGGCTACACCTTC
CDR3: CSVDDGFSNYGYTF

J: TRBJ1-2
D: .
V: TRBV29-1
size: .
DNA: TGCAGCGTTGAAGATCAGTCGGCTAACTATGGCTACACCTTC
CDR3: CSVEDQSANYGYTF

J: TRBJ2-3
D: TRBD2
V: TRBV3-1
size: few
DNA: TGTGCCAGCAGCCCTCCGACTAGCGGAGGCACAGATACGCAGTATTTT
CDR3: CASSPPTSGGTDTQYF

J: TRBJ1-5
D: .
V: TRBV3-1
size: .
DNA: TGTGCCAGCAGCCCCTACGGGGTGAGCAATCAGCCCCAGCATTTT
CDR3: CASSPYGVSNQPQHF

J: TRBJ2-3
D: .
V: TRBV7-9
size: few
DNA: TGTGCCAGCAGCTTTAACACGGGGGGCCCAGATACGCAGTATTTT
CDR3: CASSFNTGGPDTQYF

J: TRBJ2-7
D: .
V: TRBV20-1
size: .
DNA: TGCAGTGCTAGTCACCCTATCGCCTCCTACGAGCAGTACTTC
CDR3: CSASHPIASYEQYF

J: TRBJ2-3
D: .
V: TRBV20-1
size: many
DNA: TGCAGTGCTAGCGGGTTCGACTCCGTCACAGATACGCAGTATTTT
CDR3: CSASGFDSVTDTQYF

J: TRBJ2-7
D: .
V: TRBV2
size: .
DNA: TGTGCCAGCATCGAGGTTGCGGGGGCTCCCGCCCAGTACTTC
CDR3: CASIEVAGAPAQYF

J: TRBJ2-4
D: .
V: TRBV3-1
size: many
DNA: TGTGCCAGCAGCCAAGCGTCGGTGGGCGCCGGCAAAAACATTCAGTACTTC
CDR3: CASSQASVGAGKNIQYF

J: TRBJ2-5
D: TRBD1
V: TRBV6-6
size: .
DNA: TGTGCCAGCAGTTACCAGGAAAGGACAGGGGGCGGGGAGCGGTACTTC
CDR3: CASSYQERTGGGERYF

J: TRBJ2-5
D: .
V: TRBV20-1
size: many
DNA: TGCAGTGCCCTGTACAGGGTTCAAGAGACCCAGTACTTC
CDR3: CSALYRVQETQYF

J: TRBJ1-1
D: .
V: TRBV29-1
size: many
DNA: TGCAGCGTCGACCGGGACGGCACTGAAGCTTTCTTT
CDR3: CSVDRDGTEAFF

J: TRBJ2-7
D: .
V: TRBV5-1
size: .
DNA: TGCGCCAGCAGCTTGGGCGTCGGCTACTCCTACGAGCAGTACTTC
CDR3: CASSLGVGYSYEQYF

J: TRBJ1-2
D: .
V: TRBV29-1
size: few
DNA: TGCAGCGTTGACACAGCTGACAGCTATGGCTACACCTTC
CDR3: CSVDTADSYGYTF

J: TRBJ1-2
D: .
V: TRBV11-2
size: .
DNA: TGTGCCAGCAGCTACCCCCGGGACCCTGGCTACACCTTC
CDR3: CASSYPRDPGYTF

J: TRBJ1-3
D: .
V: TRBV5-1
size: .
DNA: TGCGCCAGCAGCTTGGATCCGGGCGTCTCTGGAAACACCATATATTTT
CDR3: CASSLDPGVSGNTIYF

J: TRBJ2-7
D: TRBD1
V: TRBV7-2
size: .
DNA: TGTGCCAGCAGCACGGGACAGGAAACCTACGAGCAGTACTTC
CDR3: CASSTGQETYEQYF

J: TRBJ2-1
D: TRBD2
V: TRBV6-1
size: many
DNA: TGTGCCAGCAAGTCTAGCGGGGGGGGGGACTACAATGAGCAGTTCTTC
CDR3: CASKSSGGGDYNEQFF

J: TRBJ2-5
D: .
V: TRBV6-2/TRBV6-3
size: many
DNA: TGTGCCAGCAGCTACGACGAGCTCCAGTACTTC
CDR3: CASSYDELQYF

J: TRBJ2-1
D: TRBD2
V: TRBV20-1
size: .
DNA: TGCAGTGCTAGAGACCCCCTAGCGGGAGGGAGCGATGAGCAGTTCTTC
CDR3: CSARDPLAGGSDEQFF

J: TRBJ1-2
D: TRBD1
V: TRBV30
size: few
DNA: TGTGCCTGGAGCCGGTCCCGGGACAGCTATGGCTACACCTTC
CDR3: CAWSRSRDSYGYTF

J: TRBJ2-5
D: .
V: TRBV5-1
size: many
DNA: TGCGCCAGCAGCTTGGTCCCCCCGCCCGCACAAGAGACCCAGTACTTC
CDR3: CASSLVPPPAQETQYF

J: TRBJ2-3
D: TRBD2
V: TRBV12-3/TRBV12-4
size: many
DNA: TGTGCCAGCAGTTGGGGGGGGACCAACGTGGGCACAGATACGCAGTATTTT
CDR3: CASSWGGTNVGTDTQYF

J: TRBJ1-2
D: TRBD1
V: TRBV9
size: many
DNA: TGTGCCAGCAGCGTAGCAGCAGGGGGCCCTCATGGCTACACCTTC
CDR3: CASSVAAGGPHGYTF

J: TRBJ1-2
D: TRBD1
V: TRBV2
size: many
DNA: TGTGCCAGCAGTCCACAGGGGGTAGAGGGCTACACCTTC
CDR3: CASSPQGVEGYTF